This T cell receptor beta chain came from a study of shared clonotypes between healthy human individuals (dated by TCRdb to 2018 to 2020). Turning to the overall study: Two women and a few men aged 18 to 49 years were included in the cohort. Leukapheresis yielded between about 0.85 and 10 billion PBMCs per donor. For each donor, CD4 naive and CD4 memory were each run on three plates, CD8 naive on two plates, and CD8 memory on one plate. To increase sequencing depth and limit assay-specific biases, TCR repertoire library preparation and sequencing were carried out by different laboratories using diverse techniques. To estimate repertoire size and how much clonotype sharing occurs between individuals, the study deeply sequenced the blood TCR repertoires of 5 or 6 healthy adults.

The donors were healthy, HIV-negative adults who had no recently reported acute infections or vaccinations. Every donor was a Caucasian adult living in Nashville, Tennessee, USA. CD4+ T cells were enriched through magnetic negative selection, after which naive cells were positively selected on CD45RA and the remaining negative fraction served as the memory subset. Blood was obtained by leukapheresis, after which PBMCs were separated by Ficoll-Histopaque density gradient centrifugation and cryopreserved in liquid nitrogen vapor phase. Analytical flow cytometry was used to check the purity and quantity of every magnetically sorted T cell population. Each sorted fraction had its genomic DNA isolated and then quantified by UV absorbance on a Nanodrop 2000c. Using the deep immunoSEQ assay, multiplex PCR amplified TCR CDR3 regions from genomic DNA. Extracted genomic DNA from each cell subset was distributed evenly across all wells of several immunoSEQ 96-well plates, and each plate was treated as a replicate. Each replicate PCR for sorted subsets received around 200 ng genomic DNA, equal to about 29,000 T cell genomes. Purified libraries were quantified with a Qubit 3.0 fluorometer, sized on a Bioanalyzer 2100, and re-quantified with the KAPA Library Quantification kit. Every immunoSEQ 96-well plate was sequenced on a separate single-read 150-cycle Illumina NextSeq 550 flow cell. In the authors' own workflow: Because only junctional sequences without quality scores were contained in the immunoSEQ output, filtering matching that applied to full-length reads could not be performed. Sequences were annotated with PyIR, a Python wrapper for IgBLAST v1.9, using IMGT germline references to assign V/J genes and CDR3. Reads were removed for weak V/J assignments (E-value above 1e-6), missing CDR3, stop codons, out-of-frame junctions, or ambiguous translated residues. A V3J clonotype was defined by an identical inferred V gene, J gene, and CDR3 amino acid sequence. To compute the percentage overlap between repertoires, the number of shared unique clonotypes was divided by the size of the smaller repertoire. Three approaches were used to assess repertoire richness: RTK rarefaction, the Chao1 estimator, and Recon v2.1 estimates of unobserved clonotypes. Generation probabilities for all TCRbeta clonotypes obtained by the gDNA method from several donors were computed using OLGA. The source is immuneACCESS, and TCRdb retained only in-frame sequences with V and J called. Part of the clones is not carried over; for the studies checked, unresolved V genes explain less than half of this, and the remainder is unexplained. V and J calls and clone size are those listed in that table; D and trimming were worked out from the DNA. This sample comprises about 980,000 clones, over 75% of them detected only once. In total, the top ten clones hold roughly 1.5% of the sample.

Only a few counts were recorded for this clone. No cognate antigen has been identified for it. Within one base of it there is no much larger clone, and no base qualities were kept. Trimming leaves V shorter by 4 bases and J shorter by 9 bases, with the junction holding 8 bases beyond the gene matches. Per the germline V gene, SGHRS is the CDR1 and YFSETQ is the CDR2. The CDR3 runs 15 amino acids, cysteine and phenylalanine included. The entry retains the CDR3 DNA only, 45 bases that are in frame from base 1. What the work shows at the level of the full study, not this receptor alone: Sampling was limited to blood, and TCR repertoires in tissue likely differ from TCR repertoires in blood. The small number of donors limited the genetic and exposure-history diversity represented. Pairwise subsampling indicated that sequencing depth was expected to affect the degree of clonotype sharing among donors. When a few donors were compared, the shared fraction of clonotypes was about 5% for naive CD4, about 4% for naive CD8, 2% to 2.5% for memory CD4, and 0.4% for memory CD8. Rarefaction of sorted-subset datasets indicated incomplete sequencing despite the large sequencing depth. Compared with non-shared clonotypes, clonotypes shared by all four sorted-subset donors had higher generation probabilities. Larger estimated clonotype richness was generally found for naive subsets than for memory subsets.

This receptor chain uses TRBV5-1 and TRBJ2-1; 12 bases in the middle match TRBD2. Sequencing was done on a sample of memory CD4+ T cells sorted from blood. The intended sense of this specimen's cell subset or site label: CD45RA-negative fraction. The TCR was taken from a man younger than 35 in good health. The DNA sequence is TGCGCCAGCAGCCTGACTAGCGGGAGTAGGGTTGAGCAGTTCTTC. Translated, this gives CASSLTSGSRVEQFF.